One sample yielded the 14 T cell receptor beta chains listed below, sequenced in a study of blood T cell repertoires in COVID-19. The table came from immunoSEQ multiplex PCR; TCRdb's copy has only in-frame clones and leaves some out. The sample lists approximately 92,000 clones, about 80% occurring once. The sequenced sample consisted of peripheral blood. These receptors all stem from an elderly man with acute or convalescent COVID-19.

The V call is TRBV6-5, the J call TRBJ1-6; TRBD1 matches at 8 bases. V was clipped by 10 bases and J by 5 bases; unmatched bases: 10. CDR3 size: 15 residues. Looked up from germline, CDR1 is MNHEY and CDR2 is SVGAGI. This CDR3 is CATSRTGPDNSPLHF. CDR3 DNA: TGTGCCACCTCCCGGACAGGGCCTGATAATTCACCCCTCCACTTT.

The chain employs TRBV4-3 and TRBJ1-6, with D perhaps TRBD1 (6 bases). The CDR3 totals 14 residues. V was trimmed by 3 bases and J by 6 bases, leaving 9 bases between them. Germline loops: CDR1 LGHNA, CDR2 YSLEER. The CDR3 DNA reads TGCGCCAGCAGCCACCTAGGGGGTAATTCACCCCTCCACTTT. Its translation is CASSHLGGNSPLHF.

V gene TRBV6-4 combines with J gene TRBJ2-1; D possibly corresponds to TRBD1 (6 bases). Trimming removed 4 bases from V and 8 bases from J, with 12 bases in between. This CDR3 contains 13 residues. CDR1 is MRHNA and CDR2 is SNTAGT in the germline V gene. The CDR3 loop is CASSVIQGDEQFF. DNA for the CDR3: TGTGCCAGCAGTGTCATACAGGGCGATGAGCAGTTCTTC.

The chain recombines TRBV30 with TRBJ1-3, with 8 bases identical to TRBD1. The CDR3 consists of 16 residues. V lost 0 bases and J lost 4; bases outside the gene matches: 8. Germline V gives CDR1 GTSNPN, CDR2 SVGIG (reference sequence). Here the CDR3 reads CAWSVRARGQGNTIYF. As DNA, the CDR3 is TGTGCCTGGAGTGTAAGGGCCAGGGGGCAAGGAAACACCATATATTTT.

This sequence joins TRBV10-3 and TRBJ1-3; possibly TRBD1 for D (6 bases). This CDR3 is 11 amino acids long. The germline CDR1 and CDR2 sequences are ENHRY and SYGVKD. Trimming left V 11 bases short and J 6 bases short, with 11 bases between. CDR3 sequence: CAEGEVNTIYF. The CDR3 DNA reads TGTGCCGAGGGGGAAGTAAACACCATATATTTT.

The chain links TRBV19 to TRBJ2-2, with TRBD2 matching over 13 bases. J lost 5 bases, V lost 5 bases, and 5 bases had no gene match. The length of the CDR3 is 16 residues. Per the germline V gene, CDR1 is LNHDA and CDR2 is SQIVND (reference sequence). CDR3 DNA: TGTGCCAGTAGTTCCCGGACTAGCGGGAGAACCGGGGAGCTGTTTTTT. As protein: CASSSRTSGRTGELFF. Using reference TRBV19 and TRBJ2-2 for the parts outside the CDR3, the full variable domain is DGGITQSPKYLFRKEGQNVTLSCEQNLNHDAMYWYRQDPGQGLRLIYYSQIVNDFQKGDIAEGYSVSREKKESFPLTVTSAQKNPTAFYLCASSSRTSGRTGELFFGEGSRLTVL.

The chain recombines TRBV7-2 with TRBJ2-1; 12 bases line up with TRBD2. Unmatched junction bases numbered 4, after V lost 4 bases and J lost 6 bases. Germline CDR1 and CDR2: SGHTA and FQGNSA. The CDR3 consists of 15 residues. CDR3 in DNA: TGTGCCAGCAGCTCCGCTAGCGGGGGGGCCAATGAGCAGTTCTTC. Translation gives CASSSASGGANEQFF.

The chain is built from TRBV24-1 and TRBJ1-2; TRBD1 matches at 9 bases. Germline values: CDR1 KGHDR, CDR2 SFDVKD. J was trimmed by 8 bases and V by 3 bases; bases with no gene match: 12. CDR3 length equals 16 residues. DNA of the CDR3: TGTGCCACCAGTGATGGGATAAGAACAGGGGGCAAAGGCTACACCTTC. Protein product: CATSDGIRTGGKGYTF.

This clone was observed a single time. This rearrangement joins TRBV11-2 to TRBJ1-1; no definite D call. V lost 3 bases to trimming and J lost 0 bases, with 5 bases between them. The CDR3 is made up of 13 amino acids. Germline loops: CDR1 SGHAT, CDR2 FQNNGV. The CDR3 loop reads CASSFHMNTEAFF. In nucleotides, the CDR3 is TGTGCCAGCAGCTTCCACATGAACACTGAAGCTTTCTTT.

The chain recombines TRBV12-3 or TRBV12-4 with TRBJ1-1; D might be TRBD1 (5 bases). CDR3 length: 13 residues. The V and J ends lost 4 bases and 4 bases respectively, with 10 bases between them. CDR3 sequence reads: CASSSGGGTEAFF. Written as DNA, the CDR3 is TGTGCCAGCAGTTCCGGGGGGGGCACTGAAGCTTTCTTT.

The sample holds many counts of this clone. The chain joins TRBV6-5 to TRBJ1-1; D not certain. Germline lookup yields CDR1 MNHEY and CDR2 SVGAGI. This CDR3 spans 15 amino acids. V was trimmed by 9 bases and J by 5 bases, leaving 22 bases between them. Here the CDR3 reads CASLYTFPSGTEAFF. CDR3 DNA: TGTGCCAGTCTATATACTTTTCCCTCGGGGACTGAAGCTTTCTTT.

The chain recombines TRBV19 with TRBJ2-1; possibly TRBD2 for D (5 bases). V was pared by 1 base and J by 0 bases, with 10 bases between. The CDR3 is made up of 16 amino acids. Germline V lookup: CDR1 LNHDA, CDR2 SQIVND (reference sequence). This CDR3 is CASSIVQAASYNEQFF. The CDR3 nucleotides are TGTGCCAGTAGTATAGTTCAAGCGGCCTCCTACAATGAGCAGTTCTTC.

V gene TRBV28 combines with J gene TRBJ1-5; D ambiguous. Between the trimmed V and J ends, which lost 1 base and 4 bases, there was a span of 17 bases. CDR1 MDHEN and CDR2 SYDVKM come from the germline V gene. The CDR3 loop spans 17 amino acids. The CDR3 sequence: CASSLLGLAEANQPQHF. The DNA of the CDR3 is TGTGCCAGCAGTTTATTGGGTTTGGCGGAGGCAAATCAGCCCCAGCATTTT.

The chain joins TRBV6-5 to TRBJ1-1; no firm D call. The CDR3 is 13 amino acids. Germline CDR1 and CDR2: MNHEY and SVGAGI. V gave up 2 bases and J gave up 3 bases, with 7 bases separating them. CDR3 amino acids: CASSYERYTEAFF. CDR3 DNA: TGTGCCAGCAGTTACGAGAGATACACTGAAGCTTTCTTT.